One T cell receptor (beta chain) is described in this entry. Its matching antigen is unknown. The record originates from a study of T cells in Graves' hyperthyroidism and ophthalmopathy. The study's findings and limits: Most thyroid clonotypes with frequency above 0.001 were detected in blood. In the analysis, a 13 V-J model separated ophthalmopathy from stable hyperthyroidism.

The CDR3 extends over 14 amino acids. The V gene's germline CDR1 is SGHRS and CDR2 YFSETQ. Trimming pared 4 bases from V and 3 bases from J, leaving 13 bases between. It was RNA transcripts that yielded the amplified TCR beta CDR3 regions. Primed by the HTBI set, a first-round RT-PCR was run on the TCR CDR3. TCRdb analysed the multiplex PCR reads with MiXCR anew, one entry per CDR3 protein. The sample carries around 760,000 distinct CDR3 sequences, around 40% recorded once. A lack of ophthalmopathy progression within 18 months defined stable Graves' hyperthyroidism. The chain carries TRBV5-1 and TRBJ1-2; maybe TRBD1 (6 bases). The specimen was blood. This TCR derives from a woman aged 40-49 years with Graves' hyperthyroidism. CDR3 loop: CASSLGGADYGYTF. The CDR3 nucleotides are TGCGCCAGCAGCCTGGGGGGGGCGGACTATGGCTACACCTTC. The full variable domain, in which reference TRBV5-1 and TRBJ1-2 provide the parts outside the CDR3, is KAGVTQTPRYLIKTRGQQVTLSCSPISGHRSVSWYQQTPGQGLQFLFEYFSETQRNKGNFPGRFSGRQFSNSRSEMNVSTLELGDSALYLCASSLGGADYGYTFGSGTRLTVV.